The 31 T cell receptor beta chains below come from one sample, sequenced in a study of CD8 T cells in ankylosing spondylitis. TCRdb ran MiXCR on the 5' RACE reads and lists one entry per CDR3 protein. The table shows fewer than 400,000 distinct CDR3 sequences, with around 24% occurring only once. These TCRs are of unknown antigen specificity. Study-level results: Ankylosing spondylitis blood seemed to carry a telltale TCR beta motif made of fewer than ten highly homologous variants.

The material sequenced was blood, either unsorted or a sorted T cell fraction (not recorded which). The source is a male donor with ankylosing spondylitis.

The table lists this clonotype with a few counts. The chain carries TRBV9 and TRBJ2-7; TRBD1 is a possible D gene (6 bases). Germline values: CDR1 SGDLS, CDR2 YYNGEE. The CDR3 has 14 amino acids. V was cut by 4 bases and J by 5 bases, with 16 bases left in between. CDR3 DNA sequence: TGTGCCAGCAGCCCCCAACAGGGACGCGACGAGCAGTACTTC. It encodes CASSPQQGRDEQYF.

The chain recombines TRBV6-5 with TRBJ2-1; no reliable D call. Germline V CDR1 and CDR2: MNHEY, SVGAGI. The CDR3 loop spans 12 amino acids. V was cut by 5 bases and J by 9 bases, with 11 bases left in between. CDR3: CASSPRSSEQFF. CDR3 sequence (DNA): TGTGCCAGCAGTCCTAGAAGCAGTGAGCAGTTCTTC.

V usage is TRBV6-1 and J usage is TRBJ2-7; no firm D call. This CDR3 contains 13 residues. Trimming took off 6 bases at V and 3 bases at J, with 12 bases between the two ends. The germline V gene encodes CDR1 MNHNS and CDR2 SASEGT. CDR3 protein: CASSREAYYEQYF. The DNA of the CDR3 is TGTGCCAGCAGCCGCGAGGCCTACTACGAGCAGTACTTC.

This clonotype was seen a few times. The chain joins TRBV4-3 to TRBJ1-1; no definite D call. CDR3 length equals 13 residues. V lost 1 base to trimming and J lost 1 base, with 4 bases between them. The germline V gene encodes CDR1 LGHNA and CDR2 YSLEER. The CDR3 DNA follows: TGCGCCAGCAGCCAAGTTTGGAACACTGAAGCTTTCTTT. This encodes CASSQVWNTEAFF.

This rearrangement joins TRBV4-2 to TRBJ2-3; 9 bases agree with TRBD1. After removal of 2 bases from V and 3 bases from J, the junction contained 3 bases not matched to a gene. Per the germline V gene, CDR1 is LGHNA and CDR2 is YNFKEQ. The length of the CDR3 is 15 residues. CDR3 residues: CASSQTGQGTDTQYF. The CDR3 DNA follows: TGTGCCAGCAGCCAAACAGGACAGGGGACAGATACGCAGTATTTT.

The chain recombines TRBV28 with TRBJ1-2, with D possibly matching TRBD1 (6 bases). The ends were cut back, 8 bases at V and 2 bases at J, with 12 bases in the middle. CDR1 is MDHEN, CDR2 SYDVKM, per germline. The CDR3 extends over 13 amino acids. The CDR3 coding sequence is TGTGCCAGCCGGACAGCGAACAACTATGGCTACACCTTC. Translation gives CASRTANNYGYTF.

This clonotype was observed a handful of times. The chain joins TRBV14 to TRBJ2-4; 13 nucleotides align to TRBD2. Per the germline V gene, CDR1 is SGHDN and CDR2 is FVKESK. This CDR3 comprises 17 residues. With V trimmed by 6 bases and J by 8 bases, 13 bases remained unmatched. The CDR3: CASRLTSGGERNDIQYF. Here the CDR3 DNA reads TGTGCCAGCAGGCTTACTAGCGGGGGGGAGCGGAACGACATTCAGTACTTC.

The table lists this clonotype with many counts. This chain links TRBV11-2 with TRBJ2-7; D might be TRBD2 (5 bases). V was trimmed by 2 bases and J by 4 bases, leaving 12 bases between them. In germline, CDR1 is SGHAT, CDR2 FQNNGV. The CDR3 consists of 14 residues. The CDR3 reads CASSLNGGLYEQYF. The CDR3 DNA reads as TGTGCCAGCAGCTTAAACGGTGGACTTTACGAGCAGTACTTC. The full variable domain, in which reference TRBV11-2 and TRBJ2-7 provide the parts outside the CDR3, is EAGVAQSPRYKIIEKRQSVAFWCNPISGHATLYWYQQILGQGPKLLIQFQNNGVVDDSQLPKDRFSAERLKGVDSTLKIQPAKLEDSAVYLCASSLNGGLYEQYFGPGTRLTVT.

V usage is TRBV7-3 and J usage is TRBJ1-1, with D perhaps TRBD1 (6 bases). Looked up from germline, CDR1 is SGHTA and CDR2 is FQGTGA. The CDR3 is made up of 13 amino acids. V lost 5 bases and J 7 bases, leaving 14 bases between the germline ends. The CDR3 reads CASSLRPDSEAFF. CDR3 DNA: TGTGCCAGCAGCCTCAGACCGGACAGTGAAGCTTTCTTT.

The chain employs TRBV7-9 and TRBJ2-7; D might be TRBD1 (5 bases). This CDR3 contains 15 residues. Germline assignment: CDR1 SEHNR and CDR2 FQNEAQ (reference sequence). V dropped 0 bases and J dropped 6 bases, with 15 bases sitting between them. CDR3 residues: CASSLAGAGTGEQYF. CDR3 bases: TGTGCCAGCAGCTTAGCAGGGGCCGGAACGGGCGAGCAGTACTTC.

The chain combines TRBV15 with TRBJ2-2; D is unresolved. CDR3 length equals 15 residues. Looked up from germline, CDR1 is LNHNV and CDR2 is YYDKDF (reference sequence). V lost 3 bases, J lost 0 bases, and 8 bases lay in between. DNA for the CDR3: TGTGCCACCAGCAGCCCCACACCGAACACCGGGGAGCTGTTTTTT. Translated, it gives CATSSPTPNTGELFF.

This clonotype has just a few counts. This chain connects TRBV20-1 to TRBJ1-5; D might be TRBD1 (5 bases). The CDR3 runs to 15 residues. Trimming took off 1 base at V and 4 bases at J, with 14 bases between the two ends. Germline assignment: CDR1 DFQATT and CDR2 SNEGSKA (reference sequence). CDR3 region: CSARVVGGRNQPQHF. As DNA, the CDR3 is TGCAGTGCTAGAGTGGTTGGGGGGAGGAATCAGCCCCAGCATTTT.

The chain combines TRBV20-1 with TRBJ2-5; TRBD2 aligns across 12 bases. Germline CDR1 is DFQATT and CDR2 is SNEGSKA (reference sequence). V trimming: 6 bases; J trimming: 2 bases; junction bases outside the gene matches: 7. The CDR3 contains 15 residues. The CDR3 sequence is CSAAASGREQETQYF. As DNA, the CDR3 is TGCAGTGCCGCCGCTAGCGGGAGGGAACAAGAGACCCAGTACTTC.

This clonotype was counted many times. In DNA, the CDR3 is TGTGCCAGCAGCTTGGACAGGGGATCCTACGAGCAGTACTTC. Protein product: CASSLDRGSYEQYF. The V call is TRBV7-6, the J call TRBJ2-7; 9 positions match TRBD1. The CDR3 runs to 14 residues. Germline-derived CDR1 and CDR2 are SGHVS and FNYEAQ. Trimming at V came to 3 bases and at J to 1 base, leaving 1 base not matched to a gene.

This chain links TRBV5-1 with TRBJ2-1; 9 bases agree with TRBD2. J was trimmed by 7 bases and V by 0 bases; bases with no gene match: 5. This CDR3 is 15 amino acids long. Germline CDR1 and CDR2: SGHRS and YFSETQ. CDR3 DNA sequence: TGCGCCAGCAGCTTGGGTCGAGCGGGGGGTAATGAGCAGTTCTTC. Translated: CASSLGRAGGNEQFF.

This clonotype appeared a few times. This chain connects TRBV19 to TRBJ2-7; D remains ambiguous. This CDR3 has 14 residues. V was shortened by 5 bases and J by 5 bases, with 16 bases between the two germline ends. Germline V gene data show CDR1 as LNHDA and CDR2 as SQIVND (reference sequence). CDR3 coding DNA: TGTGCCAGTAGTCACGGACCTAGTCGGGACGAGCAGTACTTC. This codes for CASSHGPSRDEQYF.

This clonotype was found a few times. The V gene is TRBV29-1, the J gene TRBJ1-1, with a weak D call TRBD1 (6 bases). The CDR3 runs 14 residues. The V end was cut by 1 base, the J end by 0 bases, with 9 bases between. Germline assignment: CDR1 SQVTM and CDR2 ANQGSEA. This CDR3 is CSVEAAGVNTEAFF. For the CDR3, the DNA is TGCAGCGTTGAAGCTGCAGGGGTGAACACTGAAGCTTTCTTT.

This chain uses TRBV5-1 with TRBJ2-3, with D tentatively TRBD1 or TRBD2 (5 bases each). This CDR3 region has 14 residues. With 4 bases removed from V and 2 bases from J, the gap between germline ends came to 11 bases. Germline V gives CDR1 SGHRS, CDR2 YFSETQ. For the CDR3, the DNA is TGCGCCAGCAGCCCCCGGGACGCCACAGATACGCAGTATTTT. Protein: CASSPRDATDTQYF.

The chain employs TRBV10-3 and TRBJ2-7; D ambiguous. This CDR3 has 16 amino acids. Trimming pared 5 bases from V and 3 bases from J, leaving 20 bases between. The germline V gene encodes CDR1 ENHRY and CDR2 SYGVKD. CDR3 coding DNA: TGTGCCATCAGTAAATCGCCCAGACGGTACCGCTACGAGCAGTACTTC. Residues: CAISKSPRRYRYEQYF.

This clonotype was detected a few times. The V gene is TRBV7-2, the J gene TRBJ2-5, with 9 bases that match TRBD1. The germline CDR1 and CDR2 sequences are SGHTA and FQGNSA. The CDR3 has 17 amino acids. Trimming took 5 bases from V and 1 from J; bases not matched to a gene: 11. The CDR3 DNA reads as TGTGCCAGCAGCCGTCCCTCCGGGACAGGGCCCCAAGAGACCCAGTACTTC. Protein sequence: CASSRPSGTGPQETQYF. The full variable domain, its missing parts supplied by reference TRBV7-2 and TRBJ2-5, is GAGVSQSPSNKVTEKGKDVELRCDPISGHTALYWYRQSLGQGLEFLIYFQGNSAPDKSGLPSDRFSAERTGGSVSTLTIQRTQQEDSAVYLCASSRPSGTGPQETQYFGPGTRLLVL.

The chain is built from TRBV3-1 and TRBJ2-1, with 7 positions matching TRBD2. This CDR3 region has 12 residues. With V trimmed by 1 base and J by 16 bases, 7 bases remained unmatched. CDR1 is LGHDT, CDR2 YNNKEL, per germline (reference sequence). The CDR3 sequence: CASSQGAGLYFF. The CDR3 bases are TGTGCCAGCAGCCAAGGAGCGGGGCTGTACTTCTTC.

This chain's CDR3 is CASSKDTLPSTDTQYF. CDR3 bases: TGTGCCAGCAGCAAGGACACCCTCCCTAGCACAGATACGCAGTATTTT. The chain has TRBV11-3 and TRBJ2-3, with a weak D call TRBD1 (5 bases). This CDR3 contains 16 residues. CDR1 and CDR2 from the germline V gene are SGHNT and YENEEA. The germline V and J ends were trimmed by 5 bases and 0 bases, with 15 bases remaining between them. The complete variable domain, with remaining parts taken from reference TRBV11-3 and TRBJ2-3, reads EAGVVQSPRYKIIEKKQPVAFWCNPISGHNTLYWYLQNLGQGPELLIRYENEEAVDDSQLPKDRFSAERLKGVDSTLKIQPAELGDSAVYLCASSKDTLPSTDTQYFGPGTRLTVL.

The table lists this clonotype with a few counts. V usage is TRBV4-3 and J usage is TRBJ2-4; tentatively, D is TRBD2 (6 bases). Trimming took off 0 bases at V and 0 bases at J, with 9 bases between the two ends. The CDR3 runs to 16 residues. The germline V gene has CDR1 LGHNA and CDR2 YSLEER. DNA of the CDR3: TGCGCCAGCAGCCAAGATCCGGGAGCAGCCAAAAACATTCAGTACTTC. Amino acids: CASSQDPGAAKNIQYF.

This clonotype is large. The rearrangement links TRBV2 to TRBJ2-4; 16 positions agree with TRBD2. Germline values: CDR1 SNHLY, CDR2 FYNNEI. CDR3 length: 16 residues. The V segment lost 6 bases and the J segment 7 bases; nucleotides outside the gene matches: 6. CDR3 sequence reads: CASRVGLAGGTNIQYF. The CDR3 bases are TGTGCCAGCAGGGTGGGACTAGCGGGAGGGACGAACATTCAGTACTTC.

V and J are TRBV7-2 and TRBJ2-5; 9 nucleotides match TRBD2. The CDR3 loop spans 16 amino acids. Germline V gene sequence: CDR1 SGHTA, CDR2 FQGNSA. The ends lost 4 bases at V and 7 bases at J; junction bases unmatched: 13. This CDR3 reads CASSWTLGAGGTTQYF. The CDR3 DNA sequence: TGTGCCAGCAGCTGGACCCTTGGGGCGGGAGGGACGACCCAGTACTTC.

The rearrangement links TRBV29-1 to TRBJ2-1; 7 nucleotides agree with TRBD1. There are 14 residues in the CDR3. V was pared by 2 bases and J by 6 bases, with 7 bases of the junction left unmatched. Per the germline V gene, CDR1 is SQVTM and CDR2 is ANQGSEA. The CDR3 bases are TGCAGCGTTGAATCCGGGACAGCGTTCAATGAGCAGTTCTTC. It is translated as CSVESGTAFNEQFF.

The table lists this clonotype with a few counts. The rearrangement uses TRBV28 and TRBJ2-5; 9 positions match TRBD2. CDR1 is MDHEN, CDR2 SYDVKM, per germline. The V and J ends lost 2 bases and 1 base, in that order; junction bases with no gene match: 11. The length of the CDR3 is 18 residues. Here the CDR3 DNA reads TGTGCCAGCAGTTTAGCCGGAGCCGGGACTAGCAGCCAAGAGACCCAGTACTTC. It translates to CASSLAGAGTSSQETQYF.

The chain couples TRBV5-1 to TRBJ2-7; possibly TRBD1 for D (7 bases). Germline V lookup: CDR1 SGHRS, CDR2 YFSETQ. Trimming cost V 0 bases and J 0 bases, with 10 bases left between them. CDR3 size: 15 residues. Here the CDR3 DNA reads TGCGCCAGCAGCTTGGAGCAGGGGGGCTCCTACGAGCAGTACTTC. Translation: CASSLEQGGSYEQYF. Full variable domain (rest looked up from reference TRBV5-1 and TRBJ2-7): KAGVTQTPRYLIKTRGQQVTLSCSPISGHRSVSWYQQTPGQGLQFLFEYFSETQRNKGNFPGRFSGRQFSNSRSEMNVSTLELGDSALYLCASSLEQGGSYEQYFGPGTRLTVT.

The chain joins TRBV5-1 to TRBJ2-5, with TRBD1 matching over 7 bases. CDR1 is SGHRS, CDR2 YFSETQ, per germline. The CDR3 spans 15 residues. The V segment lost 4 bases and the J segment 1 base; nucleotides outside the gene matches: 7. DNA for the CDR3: TGCGCCAGCAGCGTCGCCGGACAGGTCCAAGAGACCCAGTACTTC. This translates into CASSVAGQVQETQYF.

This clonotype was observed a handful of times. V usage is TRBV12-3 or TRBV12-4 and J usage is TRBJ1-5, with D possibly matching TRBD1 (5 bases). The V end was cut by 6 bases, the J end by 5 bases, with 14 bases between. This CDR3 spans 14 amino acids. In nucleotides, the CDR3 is TGTGCCAGCAGCCCCCACAGGTTGGATCAGCCCCAGCATTTT. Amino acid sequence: CASSPHRLDQPQHF.

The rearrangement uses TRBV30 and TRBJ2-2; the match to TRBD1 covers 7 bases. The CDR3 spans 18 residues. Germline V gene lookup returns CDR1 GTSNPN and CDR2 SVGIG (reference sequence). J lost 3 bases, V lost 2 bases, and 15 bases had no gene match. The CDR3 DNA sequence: TGTGCCTGGAGTAAAACCGGGACAGACTTTATTTACACCGGGGAGCTGTTTTTT. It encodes CAWSKTGTDFIYTGELFF. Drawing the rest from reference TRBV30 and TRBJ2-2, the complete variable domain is SQTIHQWPATLVQPVGSPLSLECTVEGTSNPNLYWYRQAAGRGLQLLFYSVGIGQISSEVPQNLSASRPQDRQFILSSKKLLLSDSGFYLCAWSKTGTDFIYTGELFFGEGSRLTVL.